A single TCR beta chain is shown here with its context. The data were obtained in a study of blood T cell repertoires in COVID-19. Looking at the study overall: The United States, Italy and Spain provided the acute and convalescent COVID-19 samples. The cDNA or gDNA used as material had been derived from T cells, B-cell-depleted T cells, or PBMCs.

Original analysis: Nucleated cell counts were estimated from reference gene primer amplification. The assay was immunoSEQ multiplex PCR, and TCRdb's table has in-frame clones only and misses some. Clone size and V and J calls were adopted from that table, with D and trimming inferred from the DNA. In the table there are 200,000 to 300,000 clones, around 90% of which are singletons. The germline V and J ends were trimmed by 1 base and 0 bases, with 7 bases remaining between them. The germline CDR1 and CDR2 sequences are SGHNT and YENEEA. The CDR3 totals 15 residues. This sequence originates from a man between 60 and 75 years old who had recovered from COVID-19. Material for sequencing was peripheral blood. The chain recombines TRBV11-3 with TRBJ2-1, with D possibly matching TRBD1 (6 bases). The CDR3 nucleotides are TGTGCCAGCAGCTTAGGACAGGCCTCCTACAATGAGCAGTTCTTC. Encoded protein: CASSLGQASYNEQFF.